What follows describes a single TCR beta chain. What it binds is not known. This record comes from a study of post-analysis software for immune sequencing data. Study-wide background: Secondary progressive, relapsing-remitting and progressive-relapsing multiple sclerosis were among the included disease courses.

Unique molecular identifiers had been added to the TCR beta cDNA libraries. The yield from approximately 1 to 10 million T cells was around 500,000 cDNA molecules in total. TCRdb ran MiXCR on the PCR reads and lists one entry per CDR3 protein. Of about 260,000 distinct CDR3 sequences listed, less than 40% were seen once; the top ten hold more than 4%. CDR1 is SGHRS, CDR2 YFSETQ, per germline. V lost 4 bases to trimming and J lost 0 bases, with 13 bases between them. CDR3 length equals 15 residues. General observations from the study: Among several TRBV segments more frequent in patients than controls were TRBV5-6, TRBV5-1 and TRBV20-1. Significantly lower normalized Chao1 diversity was found in patients with multiple sclerosis relative to controls.

Sequenced: blood. This chain joins TRBV5-1 and TRBJ1-2, with D uncertain. The receptor's source is a girl under 18 with multiple sclerosis. CDR3 region: CASSPVLGSNYGYTF. DNA for the CDR3: TGCGCCAGCAGCCCCGTCCTGGGGTCTAACTATGGCTACACCTTC.